These 11 T cell receptor beta chains were all obtained from the same sample, sequenced in a study of T cell repertoires in cytomegalovirus infection (dated by TCRdb to 2018 to 2020). Their recognized antigens are unknown. The treatment or condition label, as the study defines it: in vitro stimulation with specific CMV peptide epitopes to enrich CMV-specific T cells. Instrument used: Illumina HiSeq 1500. TCRdb cleaned the public reads at Q25 with fastp, built clones with MiXCR and kept in-frame beta chains. Merged by CDR3 protein, the rows form single entries marked with the most common genes and DNA. Counted in this sample were fewer than 900,000 distinct CDR3 sequences; around 29% of them appeared once. The top ten clones comprise approximately 14% of the sample. The specimen comprised cultured CD8+ T cells from PBMCs, sampled from culture after CMV antigen stimulation. The receptor source for this set is a human donor in good health (CMV status not recorded). Some clones in this sample may be carry-over from other donors' samples.

This clonotype was picked up a small number of times. The gene calls are TRBV27 and TRBJ1-1; TRBD1 matches at 11 bases. The CDR3 is 15 residues long. Losses at the gene ends were 5 bases for V and 5 bases for J; bases not matched to a gene: 7. Germline assignment: CDR1 MNHEY and CDR2 SMNVEV (reference sequence). The CDR3 sequence is CASSIGTGGWTEAFF. The CDR3 coding sequence is TGTGCCAGCAGTATTGGGACAGGGGGATGGACTGAAGCTTTCTTT.

The chain carries TRBV6-6 and TRBJ1-2, with 9 bases matching TRBD1. This CDR3 spans 14 amino acids. CDR1 is MNHNY and CDR2 is SVGAGI in the germline V gene (reference sequence). J gave up 5 bases and V 2 bases, and 3 bases lay outside the gene matches. CDR3 bases: TGTGCCAGCAGTTACCGGGACAGGGATTATGGCTACACCTTC. Its translation is CASSYRDRDYGYTF.

This chain joins TRBV2 and TRBJ2-1; D gene uncertain. Between the trimmed V and J ends, which lost 5 bases and 5 bases, there was a span of 10 bases. This CDR3 region has 13 residues. Germline V lookup: CDR1 SNHLY, CDR2 FYNNEI. CDR3 protein: CASSSPGHNEQFF. In DNA form, the CDR3 reads TGTGCCAGCAGTTCCCCCGGACACAATGAGCAGTTCTTC.

The table lists this clonotype with many counts. The J gene is TRBJ2-3, the V gene TRBV6-1, with TRBD2 identical over 8 bases. The ends lost 5 bases at V and 2 bases at J; junction bases unmatched: 3. Germline loops: CDR1 MNHNS, CDR2 SASEGT. The CDR3 covers 14 residues. As DNA, the CDR3 is TGTGCCAGCAGTAATAGCGGGGCCACAGATACGCAGTATTTT. It translates to CASSNSGATDTQYF.

This chain uses TRBV4-1 with TRBJ2-7, with D possibly matching TRBD2 (6 bases). Germline CDR1 MGHRA, CDR2 YSYEKL. There are 13 residues in the CDR3. Trimming pared 3 bases from V and 2 bases from J, leaving 8 bases between. CDR3 nucleotide sequence: TGCGCCAGCAGCCACAGGGAGGCCTACGAGCAGTACTTC. It specifies CASSHREAYEQYF.

The V and J genes are TRBV12-3 or TRBV12-4 and TRBJ1-3; D gene uncertain. V dropped 4 bases and J dropped 8 bases, with 6 bases sitting between them. CDR3 length equals 11 residues. The CDR3 loop is CASSSGDTIYF. The CDR3, as DNA: TGTGCCAGCAGTTCCGGAGACACCATATATTTT.

The DNA of the CDR3 is TGTGCCAGCAGCTTCCTGACAGGGGGCTGGTATGGCTACACCTTC. As protein: CASSFLTGGWYGYTF. The chain is built from TRBV5-6 and TRBJ1-2, with 10 bases matching TRBD1. J was trimmed by 5 bases and V by 2 bases; bases with no gene match: 6. This CDR3 contains 15 residues. The germline V gene encodes CDR1 SGHDT and CDR2 YYEEEE.

The genes are TRBV6-1 and TRBJ2-3; possible D gene TRBD2, 5 bases. The V end lost 8 bases, the J end lost 0 bases, and 9 bases lay between the germline ends. The CDR3 length is 13 residues. Germline V gene data show CDR1 as MNHNS and CDR2 as SASEGT. DNA for the CDR3: TGTGCCAGCGAGGGCGGGAGCACAGATACGCAGTATTTT. Its translation: CASEGGSTDTQYF.

The chain employs TRBV6-6 and TRBJ2-5; tentative D call: TRBD2 (6 bases). This CDR3 comprises 14 residues. V lost 2 bases, J lost 10 bases, and 17 bases lay in between. Germline values: CDR1 MNHNY, CDR2 SVGAGI (reference sequence). CDR3 bases: TGTGCCAGCAGTTACCAGGGCCGACCGGGGGACCAGTACTTC. This sequence encodes CASSYQGRPGDQYF.

The chain recombines TRBV5-1 with TRBJ2-7, with a possible D match to TRBD1 (6 bases). The germline V gene encodes CDR1 SGHRS and CDR2 YFSETQ. V was pared by 4 bases and J by 0 bases, with 8 bases between. The CDR3 sequence is 13 residues long. The CDR3 bases are TGCGCCAGCAGCGGGGACACCTCCTACGAGCAGTACTTC. Its protein is CASSGDTSYEQYF.

The chain carries TRBV6-8 and TRBJ2-3; 9 nucleotides agree with TRBD1. Germline V gene data show CDR1 as MNHGY and CDR2 as SAAAGT. V lost 6 bases to trimming and J lost 4 bases; unmatched junction nucleotides: 8. The CDR3 extends over 15 amino acids. The CDR3 loop reads CASSPGTGQADTQYF. CDR3 in DNA: TGTGCCAGCAGCCCCGGGACAGGGCAAGCAGATACGCAGTATTTT.